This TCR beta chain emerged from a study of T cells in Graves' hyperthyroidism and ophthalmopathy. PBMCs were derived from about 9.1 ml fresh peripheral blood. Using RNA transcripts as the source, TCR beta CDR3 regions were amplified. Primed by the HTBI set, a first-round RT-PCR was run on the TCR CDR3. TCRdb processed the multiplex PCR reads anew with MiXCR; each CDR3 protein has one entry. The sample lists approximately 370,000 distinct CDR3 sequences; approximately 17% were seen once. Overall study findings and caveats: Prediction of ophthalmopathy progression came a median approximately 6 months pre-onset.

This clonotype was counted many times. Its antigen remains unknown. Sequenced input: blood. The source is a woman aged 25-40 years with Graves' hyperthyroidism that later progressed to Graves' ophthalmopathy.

The CDR3 DNA is TGTGCCAGCTTAGGGGACTACAATGAGCAGTTCTTC. Encoded protein: CASLGDYNEQFF. The J gene is TRBJ2-1, the V gene TRBV2, with D possibly matching TRBD1 (5 bases). Trimming removed 8 bases at V and 3 bases at J, with 8 bases between. Germline loops: CDR1 SNHLY, CDR2 FYNNEI. This CDR3 comprises 12 residues.